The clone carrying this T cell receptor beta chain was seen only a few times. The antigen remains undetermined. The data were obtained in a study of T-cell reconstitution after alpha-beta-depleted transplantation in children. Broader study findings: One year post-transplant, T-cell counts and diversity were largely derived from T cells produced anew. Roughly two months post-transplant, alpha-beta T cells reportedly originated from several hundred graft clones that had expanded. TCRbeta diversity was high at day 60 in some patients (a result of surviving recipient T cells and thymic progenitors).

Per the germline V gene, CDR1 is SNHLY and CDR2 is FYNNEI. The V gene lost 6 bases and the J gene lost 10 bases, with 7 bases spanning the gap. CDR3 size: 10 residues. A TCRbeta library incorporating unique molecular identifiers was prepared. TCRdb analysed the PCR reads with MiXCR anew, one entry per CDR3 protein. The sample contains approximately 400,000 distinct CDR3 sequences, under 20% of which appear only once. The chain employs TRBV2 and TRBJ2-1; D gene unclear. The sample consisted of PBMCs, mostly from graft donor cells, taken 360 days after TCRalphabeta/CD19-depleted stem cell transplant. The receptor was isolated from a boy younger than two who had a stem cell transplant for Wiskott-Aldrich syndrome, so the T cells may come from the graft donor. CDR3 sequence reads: CASRSWEQFF. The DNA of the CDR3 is TGTGCCAGCAGGAGCTGGGAGCAGTTCTTC.